This TCR beta chain was profiled in a study of blood T cell repertoires in COVID-19. Study in general: Samples taken during acute and convalescent COVID-19 were collected in the United States, Italy and Spain.

This CDR3 contains 15 residues. The germline CDR1 and CDR2 sequences are SGHKS and YYEKEE (reference sequence). The V gene lost 3 bases and the J gene lost 4 bases, with 16 bases spanning the gap. Seattle patients were enrolled while actively infected and followed longitudinally. This clone was seen a handful of times. Original data processing: Quantification of nucleated cells was approximated via reference gene primer amplification. The repertoire was sequenced with immunoSEQ multiplex PCR; TCRdb's copy has only in-frame clones and lacks some. From that table come the V and J calls and clone size; the DNA was used to work out D and trimming. The table shows over 65,000 clones, with under 80% occurring only once.

What was sequenced was peripheral blood. The TCR sequence derives from a man between 60 and 75 years old with COVID-19, enrolled during active disease. This rearrangement joins TRBV5-5 to TRBJ1-1; possible D gene TRBD1, 6 bases. In DNA form, the CDR3 reads TGTGCCAGCAGCTGGGCGGCGGGGGCGGGCACTGAAGCTTTCTTT. Protein sequence: CASSWAAGAGTEAFF.